This is a list of T cell receptor beta chains from one sample in a study of control samples from healthy donors and cancer patients. Sequencing was performed with immunoSEQ multiplex PCR; in TCRdb, only in-frame clones are kept and a portion is missing. The sample contains some 150,000 clones, about 93% of which appear only once. What was sequenced was blood. Receptor source: a woman aged 55-69 years in good health. The CDR3 runs from the conserved cysteine through the conserved F or W. The order of the fields is CDR3 protein, CDR3 DNA, V gene, D gene, clone size, J gene. D genes are given only for firm matches. Some rows mark clone size as missing; the rest say once, few, many or name a class of expanded clone.

CASSPFLSDEQYF	TGTGCCAGCAGCCCCTTTCTCTCTGACGAGCAGTACTTC	TRBV7-3	NA	NA	TRBJ2-7
CASSRSVTIGELFF	TGTGCCAGCAGCCGCTCTGTCACCATCGGGGAGCTGTTTTTT	TRBV14	NA	NA	TRBJ2-2
CASSKVGVNTEAFF	TGTGCCAGCAGCAAAGTAGGGGTGAACACTGAAGCTTTCTTT	TRBV11-2	NA	NA	TRBJ1-1
CASSPLGGGGNTQYF	TGTGCCAGCAGCCCCTTAGGGGGAGGAGGGAATACGCAGTATTTT	TRBV3-1/TRBV3-2	NA	few	TRBJ2-3
CASKTGSAKNIQYF	TGTGCCAGCAAGACGGGGTCAGCCAAAAACATTCAGTACTTC	TRBV2	NA	NA	TRBJ2-4
CAISERAGGVGYTF	TGTGCCATCAGTGAGCGGGCAGGGGGGGTCGGCTACACCTTC	TRBV10-3	TRBD1	NA	TRBJ1-2
CASSPVGYEQYF	TGTGCCAGCTCACCGGTTGGGTACGAGCAGTACTTC	TRBV18	NA	NA	TRBJ2-7
CATSSPGQTNTGELFF	TGTGCCACCAGCAGCCCGGGACAGACGAACACCGGGGAGCTGTTTTTT	TRBV15	TRBD1	NA	TRBJ2-2
CASSEAGRTPNEKLFF	TGTGCCAGCAGTGAAGCGGGGCGTACCCCTAATGAAAAACTGTTTTTT	TRBV2	NA	once	TRBJ1-4
CASSGGDRPYEQYF	TGTGCCAGCTCAGGGGGGGACAGGCCCTACGAGCAGTACTTC	TRBV18	NA	NA	TRBJ2-7
CASRRIAGGRGGYTF	TGTGCCAGCAGACGGATCGCAGGGGGCCGTGGTGGCTACACCTTC	TRBV6-5	TRBD1	NA	TRBJ1-2
CASSPDRHTEAFF	TGTGCCAGCTCTCCGGACAGACACACTGAAGCTTTCTTT	TRBV18	NA	NA	TRBJ1-1
CAWSPAGTGNTEAFF	TGTGCCTGGAGTCCAGCCGGGACAGGGAACACTGAAGCTTTCTTT	TRBV30	TRBD1	NA	TRBJ1-1
CASSLFQFF	TGTGCCAGCAGCCTATTTCAGTTCTTC	TRBV7-8	NA	NA	TRBJ2-1
CASSFGDSFLATNEKLFF	TGCGCCAGCAGCTTTGGGGACAGCTTTTTAGCAACTAATGAAAAACTGTTTTTT	TRBV5-1	TRBD1	NA	TRBJ1-4
CASHLAREAFF	TGTGCCAGCCACTTGGCGAGGGAAGCTTTCTTT	TRBV12-3/TRBV12-4	NA	NA	TRBJ1-1
CASKGTGANYGYTF	TGTGCCAGTAAAGGGACAGGAGCTAACTATGGCTACACCTTC	TRBV19	TRBD1	few	TRBJ1-2
CASSPPGQGNTEAFF	TGTGCCAGCTCACCGCCCGGACAGGGTAACACTGAAGCTTTCTTT	TRBV18	TRBD1	NA	TRBJ1-1
CASRNGTGSLEAFF	TGTGCCAGCAGAAACGGGACAGGGTCCCTCGAAGCTTTCTTT	TRBV6-7	TRBD1	once	TRBJ1-1
CASSVGTENEKLFF	TGTGCCAGCAGCGTCGGGACAGAAAATGAAAAACTGTTTTTT	TRBV9	TRBD1	NA	TRBJ1-4
CASSRDRTRGSPLHF	TGCGCCAGCAGCCGGGACAGGACCCGGGGTTCACCCCTCCACTTT	TRBV5-1	TRBD1	NA	TRBJ1-6
CASSVTGGTNEKLFF	TGTGCCAGCAGTGTTACAGGGGGGACTAATGAAAAACTGTTTTTT	TRBV2	TRBD1	NA	TRBJ1-4
CASSARTGGGTDTQYF	TGTGCCAGCAGCGCGAGGACAGGGGGCGGCACAGATACGCAGTATTTT	TRBV9	TRBD1	NA	TRBJ2-3
CSASGDRNEQFF	TGCAGTGCTAGTGGGGACAGGAATGAGCAGTTCTTC	TRBV20-1	TRBD1	NA	TRBJ2-1
CASSYKGRYYTF	TGTGCCAGCAGTTACAAGGGGCGGTACTACACCTTC	TRBV6-5	NA	NA	TRBJ1-2
CASSLGQGVTEAFF	TGTGCCAGCAGCTTAGGACAGGGGGTCACTGAAGCTTTCTTT	TRBV7-8	TRBD1	NA	TRBJ1-1
CASSPIDRHPSF	TGTGCCAGCAGCCCGATAGACAGGCATCCCTCCTTC	TRBV9	NA	NA	TRBJ1-2
CASSQSRVYTEAFF	TGCGCCAGCAGCCAATCGCGGGTGTACACTGAAGCTTTCTTT	TRBV4-3	NA	NA	TRBJ1-1
CASRRTVNTEAFF	TGTGCCAGCAGGCGGACAGTAAACACTGAAGCTTTCTTT	TRBV6-5	NA	once	TRBJ1-1
CASSEGTENEAFF	TGTGCCAGCAGCGAAGGGACCGAGAATGAAGCTTTCTTT	TRBV5-4	NA	NA	TRBJ1-1
CASRTGDTEAFF	TGTGCCAGCAGGACAGGGGACACTGAAGCTTTCTTT	TRBV27	TRBD1	NA	TRBJ1-1
CASGSQGRGGGNTQYF	TGTGCTAGTGGCTCACAGGGGCGGGGGGGCGGGAATACGCAGTATTTT	TRBV12-5	TRBD2	NA	TRBJ2-3
CATSREGGDTGELFF	TGTGCCACCAGCAGAGAAGGGGGCGATACCGGGGAGCTGTTTTTT	TRBV15	TRBD1	NA	TRBJ2-2
CASSRGHTGELFF	TGTGCCAGCAGCCGGGGTCACACCGGGGAGCTGTTTTTT	TRBV14	NA	NA	TRBJ2-2
CASSTGWGRGRTDTQYF	TGTGCCAGCAGCACCGGGTGGGGCAGGGGGCGCACAGATACGCAGTATTTT	TRBV7-3	TRBD1	NA	TRBJ2-3
CASSFLTGNTEAFF	TGTGCCAGCAGCTTCCTGACAGGGAACACTGAAGCTTTCTTT	TRBV5-5	NA	NA	TRBJ1-1
CASSTYRVGNGYTF	TGTGCCAGCAGTACATACAGGGTTGGGAATGGCTACACCTTC	TRBV2	NA	NA	TRBJ1-2
CAISGQGSPLHYGYTF	TGTGCCATCAGTGGTCAGGGAAGTCCGTTGCATTATGGCTACACCTTC	TRBV10-3	NA	NA	TRBJ1-2
CASSFGGGGEAFF	TGTGCCAGCAGTTTCGGGGGAGGGGGTGAAGCTTTCTTT	TRBV12-3/TRBV12-4	NA	NA	TRBJ1-1
CASSLGGAGTNEKLFF	TGTGCCAGCAGCTTAGGGGGCGCTGGAACTAATGAAAAACTGTTTTTT	TRBV7-2	NA	NA	TRBJ1-4